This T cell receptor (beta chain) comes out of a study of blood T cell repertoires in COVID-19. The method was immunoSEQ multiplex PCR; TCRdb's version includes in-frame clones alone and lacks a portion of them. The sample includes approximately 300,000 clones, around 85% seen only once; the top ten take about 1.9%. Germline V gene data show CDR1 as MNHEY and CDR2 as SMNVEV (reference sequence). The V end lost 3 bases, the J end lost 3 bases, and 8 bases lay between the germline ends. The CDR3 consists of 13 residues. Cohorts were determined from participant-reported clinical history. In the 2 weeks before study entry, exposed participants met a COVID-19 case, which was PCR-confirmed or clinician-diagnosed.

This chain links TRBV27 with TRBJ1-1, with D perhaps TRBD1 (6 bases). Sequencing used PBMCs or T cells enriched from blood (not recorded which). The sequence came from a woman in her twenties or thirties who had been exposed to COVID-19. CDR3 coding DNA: TGTGCCAGCAGTTTTGGGGGCGACACTGAAGCTTTCTTT. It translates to CASSFGGDTEAFF.